This T cell receptor beta chain was profiled in a study of PD-1 blockade in classical Hodgkin lymphoma. Looking at the study overall: The study gave patients nivolumab 3 mg/kg intravenously every 2 weeks. Findings and caveats of the study: Complete responders' baseline diversity resembled that of newly diagnosed patients. Researchers reported that CD4+ TCR diversity, though not CD8+, rose significantly by C4D1.

Turning to this clone: Its antigen is not identified.

The data were produced by immunoSEQ multiplex PCR, yet TCRdb's version contains in-frame clones alone and is incomplete. The sample has around 65,000 clones, around 88% seen once. Autologous stem cell transplantation was followed by relapse in every patient, and brentuximab vedotin exposure varied. With 5 bases removed from V and 0 bases from J, the gap between germline ends came to 10 bases. The CDR3 is 14 residues long. Germline CDR1 and CDR2: SGHTA and FQGTGA. The sample consisted of peripheral blood mononuclear cells (PBMCs), taken at baseline. The clonotype comes from a human donor with classical Hodgkin lymphoma. This rearrangement joins TRBV7-3 to TRBJ2-5, with D unresolved. The CDR3 is CASSTGPDQETQYF. As DNA, the CDR3 is TGTGCCAGCAGCACCGGACCGGACCAAGAGACCCAGTACTTC.